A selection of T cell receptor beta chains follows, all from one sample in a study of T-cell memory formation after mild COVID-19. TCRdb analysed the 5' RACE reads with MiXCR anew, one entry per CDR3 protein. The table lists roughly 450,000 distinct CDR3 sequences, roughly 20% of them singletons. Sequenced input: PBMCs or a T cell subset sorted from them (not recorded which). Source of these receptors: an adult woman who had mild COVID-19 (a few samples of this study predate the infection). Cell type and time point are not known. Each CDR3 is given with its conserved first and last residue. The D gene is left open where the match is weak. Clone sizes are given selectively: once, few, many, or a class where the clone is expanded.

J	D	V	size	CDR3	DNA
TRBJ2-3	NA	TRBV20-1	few	CSARYGGPSPDTQYF	TGCAGTGCTAGATACGGGGGACCATCCCCAGATACGCAGTATTTT
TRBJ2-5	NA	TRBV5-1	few	CASSKDRLTVGDTQYF	TGCGCCAGCAGCAAAGACAGGTTAACAGTTGGGGATACCCAGTACTTC
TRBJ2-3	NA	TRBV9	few	CASSVEGGRTDTQYF	TGTGCCAGCAGCGTAGAGGGGGGGCGGACAGATACGCAGTATTTT
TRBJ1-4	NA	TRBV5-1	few	CASSLLPEEEKLFF	TGCGCCAGCAGCTTATTGCCGGAGGAAGAAAAACTGTTTTTT
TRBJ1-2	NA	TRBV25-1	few	CASSDGYYTF	TGTGCCAGCAGTGATGGGTATTACACCTTC
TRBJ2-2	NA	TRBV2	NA	CASSEGGRAGELFF	TGTGCCAGCAGTGAAGGAGGGCGGGCCGGGGAGCTGTTTTTT
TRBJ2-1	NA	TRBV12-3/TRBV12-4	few	CASSWTVSSYNEQFF	TGTGCCAGCAGTTGGACGGTGAGCTCCTACAATGAGCAGTTCTTC
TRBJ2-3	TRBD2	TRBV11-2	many	CASSLVSSGGDTQYF	TGTGCCAGCAGCTTAGTGAGTAGCGGGGGAGATACGCAGTATTTT
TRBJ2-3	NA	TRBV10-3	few	CAIAGSGPAPGTDTQYF	TGTGCCATCGCCGGGTCGGGACCAGCCCCGGGCACAGATACGCAGTATTTT
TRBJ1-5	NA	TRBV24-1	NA	CATSETNVVGQPQHF	TGTGCCACCAGTGAAACGAACGTCGTCGGACAGCCCCAGCATTTT
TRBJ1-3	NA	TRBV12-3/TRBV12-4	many	CASSSLSGNTIYF	TGTGCCAGCAGTTCCCTCTCTGGAAACACCATATATTTT
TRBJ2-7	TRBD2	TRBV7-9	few	CASSFPSGRSREQYF	TGTGCCAGCAGCTTTCCTAGCGGGAGGTCTCGCGAGCAGTACTTC
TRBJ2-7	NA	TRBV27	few	CASSPQTETYEQYF	TGTGCCAGCAGTCCGCAGACAGAGACCTACGAGCAGTACTTC
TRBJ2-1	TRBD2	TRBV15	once	CATSARRGGVNNEQFF	TGTGCCACCAGCGCCAGACGGGGGGGTGTCAACAATGAGCAGTTCTTC